This T cell receptor (beta chain) stems from a study of early T cells in non-severe SARS-CoV-2 infection. In germline, CDR1 is LNHDA, CDR2 SQIVND (reference sequence). Trimming removed 0 bases from V and 0 bases from J, with 18 bases in between. This CDR3 is 19 amino acids long. Unique molecular identifiers (one per individual cDNA molecule) were attached. TCRdb ran MiXCR on the 5' RACE reads and lists one entry per CDR3 protein. The data contain tens of thousands of distinct CDR3 sequences, roughly an eighth of them singletons. Material for sequencing was whole blood. This receptor was obtained from an adult who was a healthcare worker with PCR-confirmed SARS-CoV-2 infection or an uninfected control (not recorded which). The rearrangement joins TRBV19 to TRBJ2-1; possible D gene TRBD2, 5 bases. CDR3 DNA: TGTGCCAGTAGTATAGATCTATCGTGGAGGATTAGCTCCTACAATGAGCAGTTCTTC. Translating gives CASSIDLSWRISSYNEQFF. Using reference TRBV19 and TRBJ2-1 for the parts outside the CDR3, the full variable domain is DGGITQSPKYLFRKEGQNVTLSCEQNLNHDAMYWYRQDPGQGLRLIYYSQIVNDFQKGDIAEGYSVSREKKESFPLTVTSAQKNPTAFYLCASSIDLSWRISSYNEQFFGPGTRLTVL.